The following is a TCR beta chain sequence with its context. Antigen unknown. In germline, CDR1 is SGHAT, CDR2 FQNNGV. This CDR3 has 16 amino acids. V was trimmed by 4 bases and J by 5 bases, leaving 18 bases between them. This sample is drawn from a study of T cell responses to AZD1222 COVID-19 vaccine. Assay used: immunoSEQ multiplex PCR; TCRdb lists only in-frame clones, some missing. This table holds 130,000 or so clones, 93% found once. General observations from the study: There were vaccine-associated CD4 TCRs across spike, dominant at 160-218 and 743-854. Females made up more of the donors, who were largely white British, and clonal diversity may have come out too low.

The sequence was collected from an adult in good health. Sequences were derived from peripheral blood, sampled on day 0 of AZD1222 vaccination. The chain has TRBV11-2 and TRBJ1-5; a weak D match, TRBD1 (6 bases). CDR3 residues: CASSSGGGARDQPQHF. In nucleotides, the CDR3 is TGTGCCAGCAGCTCCGGAGGGGGGGCTCGGGATCAGCCCCAGCATTTT.